The 19 T cell receptor beta chains reported below all come from one sample, sequenced in a study of blood T cell repertoires in COVID-19. Measured with immunoSEQ multiplex PCR; TCRdb has only the in-frame clones, and not every one. Of about 280,000 clones detected, around 93% appear once; the ten largest clones hold approximately 2.7%. The sample taken for sequencing was PBMCs or T cells enriched from blood (not recorded which). These receptors all stem from a man aged 35 to 55 who had been exposed to COVID-19.

J is TRBJ1-4 and V is TRBV5-4; D is ambiguous. The length of the CDR3 is 15 residues. The V gene lost 2 bases and the J gene lost 8 bases, with 16 bases spanning the gap. Germline V lookup: CDR1 SGHNT, CDR2 YYREEE (reference sequence). The CDR3 region has the DNA TGTGCCAGCAGCTTCTTCGGTGAGACCAGGGAAAAACTGTTTTTT. Translating it yields CASSFFGETREKLFF.

The chain carries TRBV7-2 and TRBJ1-4; 9 nucleotides agree with TRBD1. This CDR3 has 14 residues. Germline V CDR1 and CDR2: SGHTA, FQGNSA. Losses at the gene ends were 2 bases for V and 7 bases for J; bases not matched to a gene: 2. CDR3 amino acids: CASSLTGGFEKLFF. CDR3 nucleotides: TGTGCCAGCAGCTTAACAGGGGGCTTTGAAAAACTGTTTTTT.

The J gene is TRBJ1-2, the V gene TRBV4-2, with D possibly being TRBD1 (5 bases). V lost 6 bases to trimming and J lost 7 bases, with 27 bases between them. CDR1 is LGHNA, CDR2 YNFKEQ, per germline. This CDR3 region has 17 residues. The CDR3 is CASRKEAPGRGLAGYTF. The CDR3 DNA reads as TGTGCCAGCAGGAAGGAGGCCCCGGGGCGGGGCCTCGCTGGCTACACCTTC.

The J gene is TRBJ2-5, the V gene TRBV18; D gene unclear. Germline lookup yields CDR1 KGHSH and CDR2 LQKENI. The CDR3 is 15 amino acids. The V gene lost 6 bases and the J gene lost 0 bases, with 14 bases spanning the gap. The CDR3 sequence: CASSPSMEHQETQYF. DNA of the CDR3: TGTGCCAGCTCCCCTTCTATGGAGCACCAAGAGACCCAGTACTTC.

The gene calls are TRBV29-1 and TRBJ1-4; TRBD1 aligns across 9 bases. The CDR3 loop spans 13 amino acids. Germline V lookup: CDR1 SQVTM, CDR2 ANQGSEA. V shed 6 bases, J shed 8 bases, and the junction held 7 bases outside the gene matches. The CDR3 nucleotides read TGCAGCGTATACACAGGGGGCATCGAAAAACTGTTTTTT. It yields the protein CSVYTGGIEKLFF.

This clone was recorded a few times. This rearrangement joins TRBV6-4 to TRBJ2-2; 9 positions agree with TRBD1. CDR1 and CDR2 (germline): MRHNA, SNTAGT. The length of the CDR3 is 14 residues. V was pared by 2 bases and J by 6 bases, with 1 base of the junction left unmatched. The CDR3 DNA reads as TGTGCCAGCAGTGACACAGGGGGCGCCGGGGAGCTGTTTTTT. Amino acids: CASSDTGGAGELFF.

This clone has only one observation. V is TRBV6-1 and J is TRBJ1-1; TRBD1 is a possible D gene (5 bases). The V gene lost 2 bases and the J gene lost 2 bases, with 12 bases spanning the gap. CDR3 length equals 15 residues. Germline CDR1 MNHNS, CDR2 SASEGT. DNA of the CDR3: TGTGCCAGCAGTGAATCGGGCAGGGCAAACACTGAAGCTTTCTTT. Its protein is CASSESGRANTEAFF.

V usage is TRBV27 and J usage is TRBJ2-7, with 9 nucleotides matching TRBD2. The J segment lost 5 bases and the V segment lost 7 bases, leaving 15 bases of the junction unmatched. Germline V gene lookup returns CDR1 MNHEY and CDR2 SMNVEV (reference sequence). The CDR3 loop spans 16 amino acids. CDR3 in amino acids: CASTRGTSGRPHEQYF. CDR3 DNA: TGTGCCAGCACACGAGGAACGAGCGGGAGGCCCCACGAGCAGTACTTC.

The chain uses TRBV3-1 (or the pseudogene TRBV3-2) and TRBJ1-1, with D hard to call. Between the trimmed V and J ends, which lost 6 bases and 1 base, there was a span of 9 bases. This CDR3 region has 13 residues. CDR1 is LGHDT, CDR2 YNNKEL, per germline (reference sequence). The CDR3 DNA reads as TGTGCCAGCAGTACTAGACCGAACACTGAAGCTTTCTTT. Protein sequence: CASSTRPNTEAFF.

The chain uses TRBV4-1 and TRBJ2-1; 11 bases agree with TRBD2. Germline loops: CDR1 MGHRA, CDR2 YSYEKL. This CDR3 is 16 amino acids long. The ends lost 2 bases at V and 2 bases at J; junction bases unmatched: 2. This CDR3 reads CASSQQGLAAYNEQFF. The CDR3 region has the DNA TGCGCCAGCAGCCAACAGGGACTAGCGGCCTACAATGAGCAGTTCTTC.

V gene TRBV3-1 (or the pseudogene TRBV3-2) combines with J gene TRBJ2-5, with 7 bases aligning to TRBD1. Germline values: CDR1 LGHDT, CDR2 YNNKEL (reference sequence). With V trimmed by 3 bases and J by 5 bases, 9 bases remained unmatched. The CDR3 covers 15 residues. The CDR3 nucleotides are TGTGCCAGCAGCCATTCCAGGGGGTGGGGGGAGACCCAGTACTTC. Its translation: CASSHSRGWGETQYF.

This clone was seen just once. The chain carries TRBV23-1 and TRBJ1-5, with 7 bases identical to TRBD1. TRBV23-1 is classed as an ORF, of uncertain function. V was pared by 0 bases and J by 0 bases, with 8 bases of the junction left unmatched. The CDR3 has 18 residues. CDR3 amino acids: CASSQSEGAEYSNQPQHF. CDR3 bases: TGCGCCAGCAGTCAATCGGAGGGGGCCGAATATAGCAATCAGCCCCAGCATTTT.

V usage is TRBV28 and J usage is TRBJ2-1; TRBD2 agrees at 10 bases. The germline gives CDR1 MDHEN, CDR2 SYDVKM. The CDR3 runs to 15 residues. Trimming removed 4 bases from V and 6 bases from J; junction bases left unmatched: 6. This chain's CDR3 is CASSSGLAVRNEQFF. The CDR3 bases are TGTGCCAGCAGTTCCGGACTAGCGGTTCGCAATGAGCAGTTCTTC.

V gene TRBV25-1 combines with J gene TRBJ2-7; possible D gene TRBD2, 5 bases. The CDR3 loop spans 15 amino acids. The V gene's germline CDR1 is MGHDK and CDR2 SYGVNS. V was shortened by 7 bases and J by 5 bases, with 21 bases between the two germline ends. The DNA of the CDR3 is TGTGCCAGCACTACTAGATCGATAGCTACCGACGAGCAGTACTTC. Translated: CASTTRSIATDEQYF.

This clone has a single count. This chain's CDR3 is CASSDVGEGTGELFF. In DNA form, the CDR3 reads TGTGCCAGCAGTGACGTAGGAGAGGGCACCGGGGAGCTGTTTTTT. This rearrangement joins TRBV6-4 to TRBJ2-2, with D perhaps TRBD2 (5 bases). Germline CDR1 reads MRHNA; CDR2 reads SNTAGT. V was clipped by 2 bases and J by 4 bases, with 11 bases between them. This CDR3 has 15 amino acids.

This clone was detected only a few times. The V call is TRBV28, the J call TRBJ2-6; D is ambiguous. CDR1 is MDHEN, CDR2 SYDVKM, per germline. The V end lost 10 bases, the J end lost 0 bases, and 13 bases lay between the germline ends. The CDR3 consists of 15 residues. CDR3 sequence: CATNPGRSGANVLTF. CDR3 DNA sequence: TGTGCCACCAACCCGGGTCGCTCTGGGGCCAACGTCCTGACTTTC.

This rearrangement joins TRBV7-9 to TRBJ1-1, with TRBD1 identical over 7 bases. V dropped 3 bases and J dropped 0; count of bases not matched to a gene: 13. From germline, CDR1 is SEHNR and CDR2 FQNEAQ (reference sequence). The CDR3 totals 18 residues. The CDR3 sequence: CASSFRRGGATLNTEAFF. DNA for the CDR3: TGTGCCAGCAGCTTCCGAAGAGGGGGCGCAACCTTGAACACTGAAGCTTTCTTT.

This clone was observed once. The chain couples TRBV11-3 to TRBJ1-1, with D hard to call. CDR3 length: 15 amino acids. The germline CDR1 and CDR2 sequences are SGHNT and YENEEA. V was trimmed by 5 bases and J by 4 bases, leaving 17 bases between them. CDR3 nucleotide sequence: TGTGCCAGCAGCGTCCGGCTGACACTGAGCACTGAAGCTTTCTTT. As protein: CASSVRLTLSTEAFF. The full variable domain, in which reference TRBV11-3 and TRBJ1-1 provide the parts outside the CDR3, is EAGVVQSPRYKIIEKKQPVAFWCNPISGHNTLYWYLQNLGQGPELLIRYENEEAVDDSQLPKDRFSAERLKGVDSTLKIQPAELGDSAVYLCASSVRLTLSTEAFFGQGTRLTVV.

This chain uses TRBV10-3 with TRBJ1-2; D might be TRBD1 (5 bases). Germline V CDR1 and CDR2: ENHRY, SYGVKD. Trimming cost V 6 bases and J 2 bases, with 13 bases left between them. CDR3 size: 14 residues. Here the CDR3 reads CAIREGDRNYGYTF. The CDR3, as DNA: TGTGCCATCAGGGAGGGAGACAGAAACTATGGCTACACCTTC.